A selection of T cell receptor beta chains follows, all from one sample in a study of T cell responses to AZD1222 COVID-19 vaccine. TCRdb's table, derived via immunoSEQ multiplex PCR, lists solely in-frame clones and lacks some. The sample lists 150,000 or so clones, 82% occurring once. The material sequenced was peripheral blood, taken on day 0 of MenACWY control vaccination. All receptors derive from an adult in good health. Each CDR3 is given with its conserved first and last residue. Clone size is given for some rows only: seen once, a few or many times, or a class if the clone is expanded.

clone_size j_call v_call cdr3_aa
- TRBJ1-5 TRBV11-2 CASSLTGQSQPQHF
few TRBJ2-5 TRBV30 CAWSVVGSGGKETQYF
- TRBJ2-1 TRBV5-1 CASSLVCCGAYNEQFF
- TRBJ1-1 TRBV5-3 CARSLRQGRCTEAFF
- TRBJ1-4 TRBV2 CASSPRVPNEKLFF
once TRBJ1-1 TRBV6-5 CANLVCQVPTEAFF
- TRBJ1-1 TRBV7-3 CASSKKGRGETEAFF
- TRBJ1-1 TRBV6-5 CASIRQGTTEAFF
- TRBJ2-5 TRBV4-1 CASSQVVPGGKETQYF
- TRBJ2-1 TRBV14 CASSPGLAGFNEQFF
few TRBJ1-1 TRBV20-1 CSASGLRRANTEAFF
- TRBJ1-1 TRBV3-1/TRBV3-2 CASSPGKVRGMNTEAFF
- TRBJ2-2 TRBV24-1 CATSDPKAGKEELFF
- TRBJ2-1 TRBV5-4 CASSFLGGGRDNEQFF
- TRBJ1-4 TRBV19 CATTDRGRSEKLFF